The 27 T cell receptor beta chains presented below share a single source sample, sequenced in a study of graft-versus-host responses after intestinal transplantation. The antigens these receptors bind are not known. Here immunoSEQ multiplex PCR was the method, and the copy in TCRdb shows in-frame clones only, minus some. The profile covers 130,000 to 150,000 clones, with about 93% appearing a single time and 0.19% taken by the ten largest. Specimen: unstimulated CD4+ T cells sorted from spleen or lymph node cells, collected before intestinal transplant. Source of these receptors: a human donor who received an intestinal transplant.

The chain carries TRBV4-1 and TRBJ2-1; 7 nucleotides match TRBD2. V gave up 2 bases and J gave up 1 base; unmatched junction bases: 8. Per germline, CDR1 MGHRA and CDR2 YSYEKL. The CDR3 is 17 residues long. The CDR3 is CASSQTGGLPSYNEQFF. CDR3 DNA: TGCGCCAGCAGCCAAACCGGGGGACTACCGTCCTACAATGAGCAGTTCTTC.

This chain links TRBV18 with TRBJ1-1; weak D call: TRBD1 (5 bases). Germline V gives CDR1 KGHSH, CDR2 LQKENI. The CDR3 covers 15 residues. V was cut by 2 bases and J by 3 bases, with 13 bases left in between. This CDR3 reads CASSPAREGYTEAFF. The CDR3 DNA reads as TGTGCCAGCTCACCAGCGAGGGAGGGGTACACTGAAGCTTTCTTT.

This clone was found a few times. V usage is TRBV19 and J usage is TRBJ1-1; D is uncertain. The germline gives CDR1 LNHDA, CDR2 SQIVND (reference sequence). CDR3 length: 16 amino acids. Trimming stripped 4 bases from V and 1 base from J, with 16 bases between. The CDR3 bases are TGTGCCAGTAGTACCCCCGCCGGGCGGCCGAACACTGAAGCTTTCTTT. Encoded protein: CASSTPAGRPNTEAFF. Using reference TRBV19 and TRBJ1-1 for the parts outside the CDR3, the full variable domain is DGGITQSPKYLFRKEGQNVTLSCEQNLNHDAMYWYRQDPGQGLRLIYYSQIVNDFQKGDIAEGYSVSREKKESFPLTVTSAQKNPTAFYLCASSTPAGRPNTEAFFGQGTRLTVV.

V gene TRBV5-1 combines with J gene TRBJ2-7; D unresolved. Trimming shortened V by 0 bases and J by 0 bases, and 13 bases separated the two germline ends. This CDR3 has 16 residues. The germline V gene has CDR1 SGHRS and CDR2 YFSETQ. CDR3 residues: CASSLDSPRLSYEQYF. In DNA form, the CDR3 reads TGCGCCAGCAGCTTGGACAGCCCTCGACTCTCCTACGAGCAGTACTTC.

The chain links TRBV30 to TRBJ2-5, with TRBD2 matching 7 bases. V was pared by 4 bases and J by 2 bases, with 7 bases of the junction left unmatched. Looked up from germline, CDR1 is GTSNPN and CDR2 is SVGIG (reference sequence). The CDR3 extends over 14 amino acids. The CDR3 DNA follows: TGTGCCTGGAATTTCGCTAGCGGACAAGAGACCCAGTACTTC. It codes for CAWNFASGQETQYF.

The V gene is TRBV5-4, the J gene TRBJ2-7, with 10 bases matching TRBD2. The trim removed 4 bases at V and 5 bases at J, leaving 12 bases unmatched. Germline V gene lookup returns CDR1 SGHNT and CDR2 YYREEE (reference sequence). The CDR3 totals 16 residues. The chain's CDR3 is CASSVGRMSGRDEQYF. CDR3 DNA sequence: TGTGCCAGCAGCGTGGGTAGGATGAGCGGGAGGGACGAGCAGTACTTC.

V and J are TRBV7-2 and TRBJ2-3; D is unresolved. V lost 11 bases to trimming and J lost 0 bases, with 9 bases between them. The CDR3 loop spans 12 amino acids. The germline gives CDR1 SGHTA, CDR2 FQGNSA. CDR3 DNA: TGTGCCGTAGCTTACAGCACAGATACGCAGTATTTT. It specifies CAVAYSTDTQYF.

The chain is built from TRBV28 and TRBJ2-7; maybe TRBD2 (5 bases). The V gene lost 6 bases and the J gene lost 3 bases, with 24 bases spanning the gap. CDR3 length equals 17 residues. Germline CDR1 and CDR2: MDHEN and SYDVKM. The CDR3 region has the DNA TGTGCCAGCAGATCGACCCACGGGCGGGCCCGTTACTACGAGCAGTACTTC. This codes for CASRSTHGRARYYEQYF.

The chain combines TRBV11-2 with TRBJ2-1; 8 bases line up with TRBD1. Germline V gives CDR1 SGHAT, CDR2 FQNNGV. The CDR3 contains 14 residues. V dropped 0 bases and J dropped 8; count of bases not matched to a gene: 3. DNA of the CDR3: TGTGCCAGCAGCTTAGACGACAGGGGCTATGAGCAGTTCTTC. Residues: CASSLDDRGYEQFF.

The chain couples TRBV7-9 to TRBJ2-5; 9 bases align to TRBD1. The ends lost 3 bases at V and 2 bases at J; junction bases unmatched: 1. Germline V lookup: CDR1 SEHNR, CDR2 FQNEAQ (reference sequence). The CDR3 has 14 amino acids. The CDR3 region is CASSLGTGQETQYF. DNA of the CDR3: TGTGCCAGCAGCTTGGGGACAGGGCAAGAGACCCAGTACTTC.

The chain uses TRBV11-3 and TRBJ2-2; no clear D. Trimming stripped 5 bases from V and 7 bases from J, with 17 bases between. The CDR3 extends over 15 amino acids. Germline V CDR1 and CDR2: SGHNT, YENEEA. The CDR3 bases are TGTGCCAGCAGCCCCCCTCGAGGAGTGGGCGGGGAGCTGTTTTTT. The encoded protein is CASSPPRGVGGELFF.

The chain carries TRBV28 and TRBJ1-1; 8 bases are a match to TRBD1. CDR3 length equals 13 residues. Germline V gene data show CDR1 as MDHEN and CDR2 as SYDVKM. With V trimmed by 6 bases and J by 4 bases, 4 bases remained unmatched. CDR3 bases: TGTGCCAGCAGAACACAGGGGGGCACTGAAGCTTTCTTT. This codes for CASRTQGGTEAFF. The entire variable domain, with the rest obtained from reference TRBV28 and TRBJ1-1, is as follows: DVKVTQSSRYLVKRTGEKVFLECVQDMDHENMFWYRQDPGLGLRLIYFSYDVKMKEKGDIPEGYSVSREKKERFSLILESASTNQTSMYLCASRTQGGTEAFFGQGTRLTVV.

Concerning this clone: The same CDR3 can be traced to other DNA sequences in this sample. The chain is built from TRBV19 and TRBJ1-2, with D uncertain. The CDR3 covers 13 residues. Germline CDR1 is LNHDA and CDR2 is SQIVND (reference sequence). V was trimmed by 0 bases and J by 4 bases, leaving 6 bases between them. The CDR3: CASSIDRGYGYTF. CDR3 DNA: TGTGCCAGTAGTATAGACCGGGGCTATGGCTACACCTTC.

CDR3 residues: CASSGLMDYSYEQYF. CDR3 nucleotides: TGCGCCAGCAGTGGACTTATGGACTACTCCTACGAGCAGTACTTC. This chain uses TRBV10-1 with TRBJ2-7; D possibly corresponds to TRBD2 (6 bases). The CDR3 consists of 15 residues. Looked up from germline, CDR1 is WNHNN and CDR2 is SYGVQD (reference sequence). V shed 4 bases and J shed 0 bases, with 13 bases lying between them.

The chain has TRBV14 and TRBJ2-3; TRBD2 aligns across 9 bases. This CDR3 has 15 residues. Looked up from germline, CDR1 is SGHDN and CDR2 is FVKESK. Trimming cost V 3 bases and J 1 base; bases outside gene matches: 2. CDR3 in amino acids: CASSHRTSGTDTQYF. The CDR3 DNA is TGTGCCAGCAGCCACCGGACTAGCGGCACAGATACGCAGTATTTT. Combining the CDR3 with reference TRBV14 and TRBJ2-3 gives the whole variable domain EAGVTQFPSHSVIEKGQTVTLRCDPISGHDNLYWYRRVMGKEIKFLLHFVKESKQDESGMPNNRFLAERTGGTYSTLKVQPAELEDSGVYFCASSHRTSGTDTQYFGPGTRLTVL.

V usage is TRBV6-1 and J usage is TRBJ2-7; D gene ambiguous. Germline loops: CDR1 MNHNS, CDR2 SASEGT. V gave up 3 bases and J gave up 2 bases, with 8 bases separating them. This CDR3 is 13 amino acids long. The CDR3 here is CASSDPGPYEQYF. The DNA for the CDR3 is TGTGCCAGCAGTGACCCCGGCCCCTACGAGCAGTACTTC.

This sequence joins TRBV4-1 and TRBJ1-1; D is possibly TRBD1 (5 bases). Trimming took off 0 bases at V and 4 bases at J, with 12 bases between the two ends. The CDR3 runs 15 residues. The germline CDR1 and CDR2 sequences are MGHRA and YSYEKL. For the CDR3, the DNA is TGCGCCAGCAGCCAAGAAGGCGGGGGGATCACTGAAGCTTTCTTT. This encodes CASSQEGGGITEAFF.

The chain carries TRBV27 and TRBJ1-2; D not resolved. From germline, CDR1 is MNHEY and CDR2 SMNVEV (reference sequence). Between the trimmed V and J ends, which lost 5 bases and 5 bases, there was a span of 15 bases. This CDR3 is built from 14 residues. Written as DNA, the CDR3 is TGTGCCAGCAGTCAAGGAAGGACGGCTTATGGCTACACCTTC. Its protein is CASSQGRTAYGYTF.

The V gene is TRBV4-2, the J gene TRBJ2-7; 10 bases line up with TRBD2. The CDR3 has 18 residues. The V segment lost 0 bases and the J segment 2 bases; nucleotides outside the gene matches: 10. Looked up from germline, CDR1 is LGHNA and CDR2 is YNFKEQ. The CDR3 protein is CASSQEPTGAGGTYEQYF. CDR3 nucleotide sequence: TGTGCCAGCAGCCAAGAACCCACAGGAGCGGGAGGGACCTACGAGCAGTACTTC.

This chain joins TRBV6-1 and TRBJ2-2; D may be TRBD1 or TRBD2 (5 bases each). CDR1 is MNHNS and CDR2 is SASEGT in the germline V gene. The CDR3 consists of 15 residues. Between the trimmed V and J ends, which lost 4 bases and 1 base, there was a span of 10 bases. The CDR3: CASSVGTVNTGELFF. The CDR3 coding sequence is TGTGCCAGCAGTGTCGGGACGGTGAACACCGGGGAGCTGTTTTTT.

V and J are TRBV19 and TRBJ2-1; TRBD2 agrees at 10 bases. Germline V CDR1 and CDR2: LNHDA, SQIVND (reference sequence). This CDR3 has 18 amino acids. V gave up 2 bases and J gave up 0 bases; unmatched junction bases: 7. CDR3 sequence reads: CASSIRLAGVGSYNEQFF. The CDR3, as DNA: TGTGCCAGTAGTATACGGCTAGCGGGAGTGGGCTCCTACAATGAGCAGTTCTTC.

The chain combines TRBV28 with TRBJ2-4; 8 nucleotides agree with TRBD1. Trimming removed 6 bases from V and 5 bases from J; junction bases left unmatched: 3. The CDR3 length is 13 residues. Germline loops: CDR1 MDHEN, CDR2 SYDVKM. The CDR3: CASRPTGENIQYF. Written as DNA, the CDR3 is TGTGCCAGCAGACCGACAGGGGAAAACATTCAGTACTTC.

In its sample, this clone was seen once. CDR3 sequence reads: CASSEGRETQYF. CDR3 DNA: TGTGCCAGCAGTGAGGGCAGAGAGACCCAGTACTTC. V and J are TRBV6-5 and TRBJ2-5; perhaps TRBD2 as D (5 bases). Germline values: CDR1 MNHEY, CDR2 SVGAGI. CDR3 size: 12 residues. V was cut by 5 bases and J by 4 bases, with 8 bases left in between.

This clone was detected once. The chain uses TRBV7-6 and TRBJ2-2, with TRBD2 as a possible D gene (6 bases). This CDR3 region has 15 residues. Trimming pared 4 bases from V and 1 base from J, leaving 10 bases between. The germline V gene has CDR1 SGHVS and CDR2 FNYEAQ. This CDR3 is CASSWTTGNTGELFF. Here the CDR3 DNA reads TGTGCCAGCAGCTGGACTACAGGGAACACCGGGGAGCTGTTTTTT.

The V and J genes are TRBV6-5 and TRBJ2-1; D call uncertain. The CDR3 contains 15 residues. Germline values: CDR1 MNHEY, CDR2 SVGAGI. The V end lost 2 bases, the J end lost 5 bases, and 13 bases lay between the germline ends. The CDR3 region has the DNA TGTGCCAGCAGTTACCCAGGCCTGGTGGACAATGAGCAGTTCTTC. Translating gives CASSYPGLVDNEQFF.

J is TRBJ2-2 and V is TRBV19, with 8 bases fitting TRBD2. CDR3 length: 15 amino acids. V dropped 3 bases and J dropped 6; count of bases not matched to a gene: 6. CDR1 is LNHDA and CDR2 is SQIVND in the germline V gene (reference sequence). The CDR3 is CASSIPGGPAGELFF. As DNA, the CDR3 is TGTGCCAGTAGTATTCCGGGAGGGCCGGCCGGGGAGCTGTTTTTT.

In this sample, this clone turned up once. V is TRBV9 and J is TRBJ2-7, with 11 bases aligning to TRBD2. This CDR3 contains 15 residues. CDR1 and CDR2 (germline): SGDLS, YYNGEE. V was clipped by 2 bases and J by 0 bases; unmatched bases: 1. The CDR3 nucleotides read TGTGCCAGCAGCGTCGGGACTAGCGGCTCCTACGAGCAGTACTTC. This codes for CASSVGTSGSYEQYF.